Here is one TCR beta chain with its context. The antigen this receptor binds is unknown. No base quality values were provided; no much bigger clone lies one nucleotide off. The time point label on this specimen signifies: baseline before first vaccination. Vaccinee samples came from UK trials COV001 and COV002, including a single-blind randomized controlled phase 2/3 trial of AZD1222 (ChAdOx1 nCoV-19) in healthy adults. Trial participant PBMC samples were collected at day 0 and day 28 after the second dose for TCRbeta chain sequencing. This record belongs to a study of T cell responses to AZD1222 COVID-19 vaccine (dated by TCRdb to the early 2020s). Background for the entire study: AZD1222 recipients given second doses at about 4 weeks or at about 12 weeks were pooled, since spike-specific TCR depth and breadth were not found to differ between the two schedules. Trial participants were enrolled into age subgroups of 18-55, 56-69 and 70-plus years, which contained approximately 150, 28 and 58 TCR-sequenced participants, respectively. TCR sequencing covered some 240 trial participants: 207 given two doses of AZD1222 and around 26 given two doses of MenACWY control vaccine.

The junction shows trimming of 2 bases on V and 5 bases on J, plus 15 bases between the germline ends. CDR1 SGHTA and CDR2 FQGTGA were looked up in the germline V gene. The CDR3 runs 15 residues from the cysteine to the phenylalanine. The CDR3 DNA has 45 bases and is translated from base 1. The CDR3 regions of human TCRbeta chains were analyzed by immunosequencing. The paper's processing steps were these. Repertoire TCRs were matched against a reference library of SARS-CoV-2-specific TCRs generated with the MIRA antigen-specificity platform. Breadth was defined as the fraction of unique TCRs that were SARS-CoV-2-associated, and depth was defined as the fraction of total T cells that were SARS-CoV-2-associated. Using the MIRA data, each spike-specific TCR was assigned both to the spike region to which the TCR was reactive and to a CD4 or CD8 class. Log10-transformed breadth and depth values were compared by one-way ANOVA with Sidak's multiple comparisons tests. In its TCRdb copy, this immuneACCESS table keeps in-frame sequences only and misses some clones. Where compared with another copy, unresolved V genes explain less than half of these, and the others have no known cause. That table furnishes V, J and clone size, whereas the DNA furnished D and trimming. Within this sample are about 86,000 clones, with under 95% of them counted one time only. The leading ten clones occupy less than 3.5% of the sample.

The full study reports these points: Only a handful of AZD1222 recipients were SARS-CoV-2 seropositive at baseline, limiting conclusions about previously exposed vaccinees. After two AZD1222 doses, spike-specific TCR breadth and depth were significantly higher than at day 0 and than in MenACWY recipients. Reportedly, almost half of the unique spike-specific TCRs recognized epitopes lying outside the regions that are mutated in the B.1.351 and B.1.1.7 variants. The vaccine-associated CD4 TCRs covered the entire spike protein, and the dominant responses fell in regions 160-218 and 743-854. In the small 56-69-year group, the increase in depth fell short of significance, most likely because of low power. Participants were mostly white British and included more females than males, and it was suggested by the authors that clonal diversity may have been underestimated. Because no day 14 peak-response samples were available, the repertoires could be characterized only after the peak T cell response.

The receptor chain draws on TRBV7-3 and TRBJ2-5, with the D call tentatively TRBD1 or TRBD2, each fitting 6 bases. The sample was peripheral blood, taken on day 0 of AZD1222 vaccination. The origin of this receptor is an adult in good health. The CDR3 sequence is CASSLLSGAGETQYF. The bases are TGTGCCAGCAGCTTATTGTCGGGGGCGGGTGAGACCCAGTACTTC.